Listed below are T cell receptor beta chains from one sample, sequenced in a study of CD8 T cells in ankylosing spondylitis. One entry per CDR3 protein results from TCRdb running MiXCR on the 5' RACE reads. Of 200,000 to 300,000 distinct CDR3 sequences listed, 8% to 9.5% are singletons. Sequencing input: blood, either unsorted or a sorted T cell fraction (not recorded which). Receptor source: a male donor with ankylosing spondylitis or in good health (not recorded which). Each CDR3 is given with its conserved first and last residue. D genes are given only for firm matches. Clone size is not always given. Where it is, it says once, few, many or a class for expanded clones.

d_gene	len	abundance	j_gene	v_gene	CDR3nt	CDR3aa
NA	14	many	TRBJ1-1	TRBV6-1	TGTGCCAGCTCCCCTCGCAGTTTGAACACTGAAGCTTTCTTT	CASSPRSLNTEAFF
TRBD1	15	few	TRBJ2-3	TRBV7-9	TGTGCCAGCAGACCGACAGGGGGAAGGGCAGATACGCAGTATTTT	CASRPTGGRADTQYF
NA	18	many	TRBJ2-3	TRBV11-2	TGTGCCAGCAGCTTAGAGTCCTGGGTGGACGGGTGGGGAGATACGCAGTATTTT	CASSLESWVDGWGDTQYF
NA	15	NA	TRBJ2-7	TRBV4-3	TGCGCCAGCAGCTCCTATGGGGGCGCTCGAGACGAGCAGTACTTC	CASSSYGGARDEQYF
NA	14	many	TRBJ2-1	TRBV5-1	TGCGCCAGCAGCTTGTGGAGATCCTACAATGAGCAGTTCTTC	CASSLWRSYNEQFF
NA	13	many	TRBJ2-2	TRBV7-2	TGTGCCAGCAGCTTACGGCTAACCGGGGAGCTGTTTTTT	CASSLRLTGELFF
NA	14	many	TRBJ1-3	TRBV20-1	TGCAGTGCTAGATTCCCAGGGGTGGCAAACACCATATATTTT	CSARFPGVANTIYF
NA	12	NA	TRBJ2-5	TRBV7-8	TGTGCCAGCAGCTTATTCCGGGAGACCCAGTACTTC	CASSLFRETQYF
NA	17	NA	TRBJ2-3	TRBV20-1	TGCTGTGCTAGAAGAGTAGGAGACAGCCCTAGCACAGATACGCAGTATTTT	CCARRVGDSPSTDTQYF
NA	15	many	TRBJ2-5	TRBV7-2	TGTGCCAGCAGCTCCACCGGACAGCACCAAGAGACCCAGTACTTC	CASSSTGQHQETQYF
TRBD1	15	many	TRBJ1-2	TRBV3-1	TGTGCCAGCAGCCCACGGACAGGGGGCGGAAATGGCTACACCTTC	CASSPRTGGGNGYTF
NA	15	many	TRBJ1-2	TRBV20-1	TGCAGTGCTAGAGAGGGGCCAGGGCCCCTGGAGGGCTACACCTTC	CSAREGPGPLEGYTF
TRBD2	14	many	TRBJ2-3	TRBV29-1	TGCAGCGTTTGGGGCGGGAGCAAGGGAGATACGCAGTATTTT	CSVWGGSKGDTQYF
TRBD2	17	NA	TRBJ2-4	TRBV5-1	TGCGCCAGCAGCTTGTATGGGGTAGCGGGAGGCCAAAACATTCAGTACTTC	CASSLYGVAGGQNIQYF
NA	15	many	TRBJ1-1	TRBV20-1	TGCAGTGCCTCGACCGGGTCAGCAATGAACACTGAAGCTTTCTTT	CSASTGSAMNTEAFF